One and the same sample provided the 16 T cell receptor beta chains below, sequenced in a study of cytomegalovirus exposure and HLA in healthy donors. PCR primers comprised 60 Vbeta and 13 Jbeta primers. This table comes from immunoSEQ multiplex PCR, and its TCRdb copy is limited to in-frame clones, with some not included. The sample gives approximately 130,000 clones, approximately 60% of which show up once; around 2.5% is in the top ten. The sequenced sample was PBMCs. All receptors derive from a woman aged 40 to 55 in good health and CMV-seronegative.

This chain uses TRBV5-8 with TRBJ1-1, with unresolved D. V lost 4 bases and J 0 bases, leaving 7 bases between the germline ends. The CDR3 loop spans 13 amino acids. The germline gives CDR1 SGHTS, CDR2 YDEGEE. In DNA, the CDR3 is TGTGCCAGCAGCACTTATATGAACACTGAAGCTTTCTTT. This translates into CASSTYMNTEAFF.

The chain recombines TRBV4-3 with TRBJ1-2; D not certain. Germline loops: CDR1 LGHNA, CDR2 YSLEER. This CDR3 has 16 amino acids. The germline V and J ends were trimmed by 0 bases and 1 base, with 12 bases remaining between them. The CDR3 nucleotides read TGCGCCAGCAGCCAAGATATTAACACCATTAACTATGGCTACACCTTC. It encodes CASSQDINTINYGYTF.

This clone was counted a few times. This chain links TRBV7-2 with TRBJ2-1; 12 bases line up with TRBD2. Germline lookup yields CDR1 SGHTA and CDR2 FQGNSA. This CDR3 has 15 amino acids. J lost 9 bases, V lost 5 bases, and 8 bases had no gene match. For the CDR3, the DNA is TGTGCCAGCAGCGTCCTAGCGGGGGGGCCGGTTGAGCAGTTCTTC. Protein product: CASSVLAGGPVEQFF.

The sample holds a few counts of this clone. The chain is built from TRBV18 and TRBJ2-4; TRBD1 matches 8 bases. Per germline, CDR1 KGHSH and CDR2 LQKENI. Unmatched junction bases numbered 4, after V lost 1 base and J lost 8 bases. The CDR3 is made up of 14 amino acids. CDR3 DNA sequence: TGTGCCAGCTCACCACGGACAGGGTTGGACATTCAGTACTTC. Protein: CASSPRTGLDIQYF. The complete variable domain, with remaining parts taken from reference TRBV18 and TRBJ2-4, reads NAGVMQNPRHLVRRRGQEARLRCSPMKGHSHVYWYRQLPEEGLKFMVYLQKENIIDESGMPKERFSAEFPKEGPSILRIQQVVRGDSAAYFCASSPRTGLDIQYFGAGTRLSVL.

The chain uses TRBV4-1 and TRBJ1-6; 7 nucleotides agree with TRBD1. Germline CDR1 is MGHRA and CDR2 is YSYEKL. J gave up 10 bases and V 4 bases, and 10 bases lay outside the gene matches. CDR3 length: 15 residues. The CDR3 nucleotides are TGCGCCAGCAGCCGCCGGACAGGCCTGGACTCACCCCTCCACTTT. This sequence encodes CASSRRTGLDSPLHF.

The chain joins TRBV30 to TRBJ1-2; TRBD1 aligns across 9 bases. Germline lookup yields CDR1 GTSNPN and CDR2 SVGIG (reference sequence). With 4 bases clipped from V and 2 bases from J, the junction kept 11 bases outside the gene matches. This CDR3 has 16 amino acids. The CDR3 here is CAWTPPRGQGNYGYTF. In DNA form, the CDR3 reads TGTGCCTGGACCCCCCCTCGGGGACAGGGAAACTATGGCTACACCTTC.

V usage is TRBV30 and J usage is TRBJ1-1; D remains unclear. The CDR3 is 13 residues long. CDR1 GTSNPN and CDR2 SVGIG come from the germline V gene (reference sequence). Trimming left V 4 bases short and J 5 bases short, with 14 bases between. The CDR3: CAWTSWEGTEAFF. The CDR3 DNA reads as TGTGCCTGGACCTCTTGGGAGGGAACTGAAGCTTTCTTT.

The chain has TRBV5-1 and TRBJ1-6; possibly TRBD1 for D (5 bases). Germline V gene sequence: CDR1 SGHRS, CDR2 YFSETQ. Trimming removed 0 bases from V and 7 bases from J, with 8 bases in between. This CDR3 is built from 14 residues. Here the CDR3 reads CASSLEQVNSPLHF. In nucleotides, the CDR3 is TGCGCCAGCAGCTTGGAACAGGTGAATTCACCCCTCCACTTT.

This rearrangement joins TRBV6-5 to TRBJ2-3; TRBD1 might be the D (6 bases). The CDR3 spans 14 residues. The germline V and J ends were trimmed by 7 bases and 2 bases, with 13 bases remaining between them. The germline V gene encodes CDR1 MNHEY and CDR2 SVGAGI. CDR3 in amino acids: CASNGAGATDTQYF. The CDR3 region has the DNA TGTGCCAGCAATGGGGCAGGGGCCACAGATACGCAGTATTTT.

The rearrangement uses TRBV7-6 and TRBJ2-7; TRBD1 matches 7 bases. The CDR3 contains 17 residues. The germline gives CDR1 SGHVS, CDR2 FNYEAQ. The V gene end was trimmed by 1 base and the J gene end by 4 bases; junction bases not matched to a gene: 13. The CDR3, as DNA: TGTGCCAGCAGCTTAGTTGGCGGACAGGATCTACTTTACGAGCAGTACTTC. Its protein is CASSLVGGQDLLYEQYF. The full variable domain, with the rest looked up from reference TRBV7-6 and TRBJ2-7, is GAGVSQSPRYKVTKRGQDVALRCDPISGHVSLYWYRQALGQGPEFLTYFNYEAQQDKSGLPNDRFSAERPEGSISTLTIQRTEQRDSAMYRCASSLVGGQDLLYEQYFGPGTRLTVT.

There are a few counts of this clone. The V and J genes are TRBV5-1 and TRBJ2-1; tentative D call: TRBD1 (5 bases). The V and J ends lost 1 base and 5 bases respectively, with 10 bases between them. Looked up from germline, CDR1 is SGHRS and CDR2 is YFSETQ. The CDR3 sequence is 14 residues long. CDR3 region: CASSLRRGDNEQFF. Here the CDR3 DNA reads TGCGCCAGCAGCTTGCGAAGGGGTGACAATGAGCAGTTCTTC.

This rearrangement joins TRBV27 to TRBJ2-1, with TRBD1 matching over 11 bases. Germline V gene lookup returns CDR1 MNHEY and CDR2 SMNVEV (reference sequence). CDR3 length: 16 residues. The trim removed 3 bases at V and 9 bases at J, leaving 10 bases unmatched. Written as DNA, the CDR3 is TGTGCCAGCAGTTTCGTCCCCGGACAGGGGGCCGGTGAGCAGTTCTTC. Protein: CASSFVPGQGAGEQFF.

The rearrangement joins TRBV10-3 to TRBJ2-3; 7 nucleotides align to TRBD1. CDR3 length: 13 amino acids. V was pared by 10 bases and J by 1 base, with 5 bases of the junction left unmatched. Germline loops: CDR1 ENHRY, CDR2 SYGVKD. The CDR3 loop reads CATGTARTDTQYF. CDR3 coding DNA: TGTGCCACCGGGACAGCCCGCACAGATACGCAGTATTTT.

This clone has a handful of counts. Here the CDR3 reads CNSTGPEGKTQYF. The CDR3, as DNA: TGCAACTCGACAGGACCCGAGGGAAAGACCCAGTACTTC. The chain is built from TRBV29-1 and TRBJ2-5; D is perhaps TRBD1 (6 bases). The CDR3 has 13 residues. CDR1 is SQVTM and CDR2 is ANQGSEA in the germline V gene.

This clone was counted only a few times. The chain joins TRBV6-6 to TRBJ1-5, with TRBD1 as a possible D gene (5 bases). V was cut by 7 bases and J by 9 bases, with 16 bases left in between. Looked up from germline, CDR1 is MNHNY and CDR2 is SVGAGI (reference sequence). CDR3 size: 13 residues. The CDR3 spells CASIRQPGVPQHF. The CDR3 DNA is TGTGCCAGCATTCGACAGCCCGGAGTGCCCCAGCATTTT.

J is TRBJ2-5 and V is TRBV10-1, with a weak D call TRBD1 (6 bases). CDR1 and CDR2 from the germline V gene are WNHNN and SYGVQD (reference sequence). V gave up 4 bases and J gave up 2 bases, with 14 bases separating them. The CDR3 has 15 residues. DNA for the CDR3: TGCGCCAGCAGTGTTGGGACAACTCCACAAGAGACCCAGTACTTC. This translates into CASSVGTTPQETQYF.